This T cell receptor (beta chain) was captured in a study of T-cell reconstitution after alpha-beta-depleted transplantation in children. This clonotype was detected ten times or more. Its cognate antigen is unknown. Notes on the study in general: Some patients owed their high day-60 TCRbeta diversity to surviving recipient T cells and thymic progenitors. Roughly two months post-transplant, alpha-beta T cells reportedly originated from several hundred graft clones that had expanded. At the one-year point after transplant, T-cell counts and TCRbeta diversity were found to come mostly from T cells that had been newly produced.

Unique molecular identifiers were incorporated when the TCRbeta library was constructed. One entry per CDR3 protein, called by TCRdb with MiXCR from the PCR reads. This table has about 300,000 distinct CDR3 sequences, over 7% appearing once. With V trimmed by 5 bases and J by 3 bases, 5 bases remained unmatched. Germline CDR1 reads DFQATT; CDR2 reads SNEGSKA (reference sequence). This CDR3 is 14 amino acids long. This chain links TRBV20-1 with TRBJ2-1; TRBD2 aligns across 9 bases. The receptor was isolated from a female patient aged 2-9 years who had a stem cell transplant for Fanconi anemia, so the T cells may come from the graft donor. Sequencing used peripheral blood, obtained 360 days after TCRalphabeta/CD19-depleted stem cell transplant. As DNA, the CDR3 is TGCAGTGCTGCCCGGACTAGCGTCTACAATGAGCAGTTCTTC. This codes for CSAARTSVYNEQFF.